One and the same sample provided the 9 T cell receptor beta chains below, sequenced in a study of Graves' ophthalmopathy and Graves' hyperthyroidism. Using RNA transcripts, the TCR beta CDR3 regions were amplified. Following a first-round RT-PCR that used HTBI primers, a second-round multiplex PCR was carried out. In TCRdb, the multiplex PCR reads were re-called with MiXCR into one record per CDR3 protein. The data show around 660,000 distinct CDR3 sequences, just over 40% seen once. The sample taken for sequencing was peripheral blood. These receptors were taken from an adult man with Graves' ophthalmopathy.

The V gene is TRBV3-1, the J gene TRBJ1-2, with D perhaps matching TRBD1 (5 bases). CDR1 and CDR2 from the germline V gene are LGHDT and YNNKEL (reference sequence). CDR3 length: 12 residues. The V gene lost 5 bases and the J gene lost 4 bases, with 8 bases spanning the gap. The CDR3 region has the DNA TGTGCCAGCAGCACGAGGGGCTATGGCTACACCTTC. This sequence encodes CASSTRGYGYTF.

The rearrangement joins TRBV11-3 to TRBJ2-7, with TRBD1 matching over 10 bases. Germline V gene sequence: CDR1 SGHNT, CDR2 YENEEA. The CDR3 is 17 residues long. Trimming took 1 base from V and 4 from J; bases not matched to a gene: 10. CDR3 bases: TGTGCCAGCAGCTTAGGCCCGACCGGGACAGGGGCATACGAGCAGTACTTC. Its translation: CASSLGPTGTGAYEQYF.

This sequence joins TRBV6-4 and TRBJ2-2; D may be TRBD1 or TRBD2 (5 bases each). V was cut by 0 bases and J by 1 base, with 9 bases left in between. The CDR3 has 16 amino acids. Germline lookup yields CDR1 MRHNA and CDR2 SNTAGT. Here the CDR3 DNA reads TGTGCCAGCAGTGACTCAGGGGACCTGAACACCGGGGAGCTGTTTTTT. This gives the protein CASSDSGDLNTGELFF.

This chain connects TRBV9 to TRBJ1-6; D gene unclear. In germline, CDR1 is SGDLS, CDR2 YYNGEE. V was shortened by 4 bases and J by 0 bases, with 5 bases between the two germline ends. The length of the CDR3 is 14 residues. For the CDR3, the DNA is TGTGCCAGCAGCTTTGACTCCTATAATTCACCCCTCCACTTT. Translating gives CASSFDSYNSPLHF.

V is TRBV7-9 and J is TRBJ2-5; 7 bases are shared with TRBD1. Trimming at V came to 6 bases and at J to 3 bases, leaving 10 bases not matched to a gene. The CDR3 is 15 amino acids. Germline V gene sequence: CDR1 SEHNR, CDR2 FQNEAQ (reference sequence). In DNA, the CDR3 is TGTGCCAGCAGTCTTCCCGGTCAGGGGGAAGAGACCCAGTACTTC. It specifies CASSLPGQGEETQYF.

Notes on this clonotype: The germline gene is not matched at one end of the junction; a read error may be the cause. This CDR3 reads CASSLVGGTYGCTF. Here the CDR3 DNA reads TGTGCCAGCAGCTTGGTCGGGGGAACGTATGGCTGCACCTTC. V usage is TRBV5-6 and J usage is TRBJ1-2; maybe TRBD1 (5 bases). This CDR3 contains 14 residues. Germline CDR1 and CDR2: SGHDT and YYEEEE.

This clonotype was counted many times. The chain links TRBV5-6 to TRBJ1-4; D remains ambiguous. CDR1 is SGHDT, CDR2 YYEEEE, per germline. V gave up 1 base and J gave up 9 bases, with 10 bases separating them. The CDR3 runs 13 residues. The CDR3 is CASSLLARKKLFF. The CDR3 DNA sequence: TGTGCCAGCAGCTTGCTGGCAAGGAAAAAACTGTTTTTT.

The rearrangement uses TRBV12-5 and TRBJ1-4; D uncertain. Germline assignment: CDR1 LGHNT and CDR2 FRNRAP. This CDR3 is 14 amino acids long. The DNA of the CDR3 is TGTGCCAGCAGCCAAGATCTTGTAGCTGAAAAACTGTTTTTT. Translating it yields CASSQDLVAEKLFF.

As concerns this clonotype: The conserved final phenylalanine or tryptophan is absent from the CDR3, which likely points to a read error. This chain links TRBV10-3 with TRBJ2-7; D gene ambiguous. The germline V gene encodes CDR1 ENHRY and CDR2 SYGVKD. Trimming took off 10 bases at V and 4 bases at J, with 11 bases between the two ends. CDR3 size: 11 residues. The CDR3 bases are TGTGCCAGCAGCCGTCGATACGAGCAGTACTAC. This translates into CASSRRYEQYY.